This T cell receptor (beta chain) stems from a study of blood T cell repertoires in COVID-19 (dated by TCRdb to the early 2020s). Looking at the study overall: Collaborator samples came from the United States, Italy and Spain and covered acute and convalescent phases of COVID-19. Samples came from the ongoing ImmuneRACE study (first 160 participants) plus 1,254 subjects from 6 global collaborators. Nearly every sample came with metadata listing a de-identified subject ID, COVID-19 status, age in years and sex. The prospective study material was composed of cDNA or gDNA derived from T cells, B-cell-depleted T cells, or PBMCs. Subjects who had been exposed to COVID-19, were actively infected with it, or had recovered from it provided the deeply sampled blood TCRbeta repertoires that made up the dataset. Where HLA class I and class II types were available, the types were taken from metadata supplied by the sample provider, not from assay-based typing. The repertoires were released in a freely available public database meant as a resource for research on the immune response to SARS-CoV-2.

Notes on this clone: What antigen it recognizes has not been identified. One base away there is no much larger clone; base qualities are not given.

The collaborating institutions used their own protocols to collect whole blood in K2EDTA tubes. For TCRbeta analysis, collaborators shipped samples in one of three forms: frozen whole blood, isolated PBMCs, or DNA extracted from either of those sample types. Overall results and qualifications from the work: The amount of clinical and demographic metadata varied by source and participant and was provided uncurated.

TCRbeta CDR3 regions were amplified from genomic DNA using the immunoSEQ Assay, a bias-controlled multiplex PCR. In the paper's pipeline: The number of nucleated cells in each sample was estimated by amplification of reference gene primers within the assay. To quantify the absolute abundance of each unique TCRbeta CDR3 rearrangement, sequence reads were collapsed and filtered. For each sample, productive Simpson clonality was calculated as the square root of Simpson's diversity index across productive rearrangements. TCRdb's version of the immuneACCESS table is confined to in-frame rearrangements and falls short of the full clone set. An unresolved V gene accounts for under half of the shortfall where checked; the remainder is of unknown origin. D and trimming come from the DNA, and the V and J calls and clone size come from that table. The sample table shows 25,000 to 30,000 clones, and over 70% are seen once. The top ten clones comprise 15% to 20% of the sample.

V and J are truncated by 3 bases and 8 bases respectively, leaving an intervening sequence of 8 bases. The germline V gene provides CDR1 KGHSH and CDR2 LQKENI. The CDR3 numbers 13 residues from cysteine through phenylalanine. Solely the CDR3 DNA is kept, with 39 bases framed from the first base. In this chain, TRBV18 is recombined with TRBJ1-6; too little of a D gene remains to name it. The sequenced sample was peripheral blood. The TCR was taken from a woman aged 60-75 years with acute or convalescent COVID-19. The CDR3 protein is CASSPAGYSPLHF. The sequence in DNA is TGTGCCAGCTCACCGGCGGGATATTCACCCCTCCACTTT.